This TCR beta chain was found in a study of T cells in localized non-small cell lung cancer. The germline CDR1 and CDR2 sequences are LNHDA and SQIVND (reference sequence). Unmatched junction bases numbered 10, after V lost 5 bases and J lost 9 bases. The CDR3 has 16 amino acids. Findings of the study overall: When the top 100 tumor clones were examined, a median around 58 of them also appeared in the adjacent lung, which was paired and uninvolved.

Comments on this clone: The antigen is undetermined.

The protocol was immunoSEQ multiplex PCR, while the TCRdb copy is restricted to in-frame clones and leaves out a portion. The table shows some 29,000 clones, with 80% to 90% occurring only once. The V call is TRBV19, the J call TRBJ2-1, with 13 bases identical to TRBD2. This clonotype was obtained from a woman aged 18-50 years with stage I lung adenocarcinoma. This specimen was peripheral blood, taken before any cancer treatment. The CDR3 nucleotides are TGTGCCAGTAGTCTGGGACTAGCGGGACCTCAGGGTGAGCAGTTCTTC. It translates to CASSLGLAGPQGEQFF. Looking up the rest from reference TRBV19 and TRBJ2-1 gives the full variable domain: DGGITQSPKYLFRKEGQNVTLSCEQNLNHDAMYWYRQDPGQGLRLIYYSQIVNDFQKGDIAEGYSVSREKKESFPLTVTSAQKNPTAFYLCASSLGLAGPQGEQFFGPGTRLTVL.